This record concerns one T cell receptor beta chain sequence. CDR1 and CDR2 from the germline V gene are MGHRA and YSYEKL. The CDR3 loop spans 18 amino acids. J gave up 0 bases and V 0 bases, and 10 bases lay outside the gene matches. Libraries were prepared by immunoSEQ multiplex PCR; TCRdb keeps only in-frame clonotypes and omits some of them. The sample gives 150,000 to 200,000 clones, approximately 87% of which show up once; around 20% is in the top ten. The data were taken from a study of blood T cell repertoires in COVID-19. About the study: The United States, Italy and Spain supplied acute and convalescent COVID-19 samples. Nucleic acid was either cDNA or gDNA, and it came from T cells, B-cell-depleted T cells, or PBMCs.

The material sequenced was peripheral blood. The chain recombines TRBV4-1 with TRBJ2-7; 8 bases line up with TRBD1. This sequence originates from a man between 65 and 80 years old with active or convalescent COVID-19. This CDR3 is CASSQDIQGQASSYEQYF. Here the CDR3 DNA reads TGCGCCAGCAGCCAAGATATTCAGGGACAGGCTAGCTCCTACGAGCAGTACTTC.